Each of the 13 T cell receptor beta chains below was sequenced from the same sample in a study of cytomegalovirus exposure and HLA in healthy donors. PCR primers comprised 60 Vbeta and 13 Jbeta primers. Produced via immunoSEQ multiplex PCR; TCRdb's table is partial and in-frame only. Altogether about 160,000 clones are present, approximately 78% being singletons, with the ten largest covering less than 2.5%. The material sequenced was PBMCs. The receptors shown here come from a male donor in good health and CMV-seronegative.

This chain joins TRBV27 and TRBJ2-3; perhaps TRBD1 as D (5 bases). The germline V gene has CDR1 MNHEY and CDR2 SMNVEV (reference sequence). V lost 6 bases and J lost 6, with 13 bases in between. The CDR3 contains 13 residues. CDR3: CASSRSGSDTQYF. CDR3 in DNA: TGTGCCAGCAGCCGGTCAGGGTCCGATACGCAGTATTTT.

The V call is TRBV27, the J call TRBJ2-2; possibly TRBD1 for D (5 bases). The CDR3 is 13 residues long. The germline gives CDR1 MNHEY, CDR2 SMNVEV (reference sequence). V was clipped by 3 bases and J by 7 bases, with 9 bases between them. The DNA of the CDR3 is TGTGCCAGCAGTTTTCAGGGAATCGGGGAGCTGTTTTTT. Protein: CASSFQGIGELFF.

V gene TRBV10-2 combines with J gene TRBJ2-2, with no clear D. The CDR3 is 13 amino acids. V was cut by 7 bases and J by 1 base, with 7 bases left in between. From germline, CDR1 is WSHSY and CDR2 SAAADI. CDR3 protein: CASTIGNTGELFF. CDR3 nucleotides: TGCGCCAGCACTATCGGGAACACCGGGGAGCTGTTTTTT.

For the CDR3, the DNA is TGTGCCAGCAGCCCCCGGGGTTCCTACAATGAGCAGTTCTTC. This codes for CASSPRGSYNEQFF. The genes are TRBV7-3 and TRBJ2-1; possible D gene TRBD2, 5 bases. This CDR3 spans 14 amino acids. Germline loops: CDR1 SGHTA, CDR2 FQGTGA. V lost 5 bases, J lost 1 base, and 9 bases lay in between.

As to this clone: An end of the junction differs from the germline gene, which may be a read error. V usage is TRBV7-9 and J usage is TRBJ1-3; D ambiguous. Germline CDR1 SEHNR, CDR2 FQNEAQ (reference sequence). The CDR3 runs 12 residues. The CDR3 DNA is TGTTCCAGCAGCTTCGAAGCTGGTGCCATATATTTT. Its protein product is CSSSFEAGAIYF.

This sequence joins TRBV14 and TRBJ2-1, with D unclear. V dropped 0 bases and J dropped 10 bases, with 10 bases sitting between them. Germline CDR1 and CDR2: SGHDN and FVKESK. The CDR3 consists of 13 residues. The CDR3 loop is CASSQESPREQFF. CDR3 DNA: TGTGCCAGCAGCCAAGAATCCCCGAGGGAGCAGTTCTTC.

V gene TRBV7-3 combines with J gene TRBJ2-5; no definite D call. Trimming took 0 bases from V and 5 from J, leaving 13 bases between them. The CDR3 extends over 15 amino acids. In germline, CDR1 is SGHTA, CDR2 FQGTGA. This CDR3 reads CASSLTTSLGETQYF. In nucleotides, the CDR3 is TGTGCCAGCAGCTTAACGACTTCCCTCGGGGAGACCCAGTACTTC.

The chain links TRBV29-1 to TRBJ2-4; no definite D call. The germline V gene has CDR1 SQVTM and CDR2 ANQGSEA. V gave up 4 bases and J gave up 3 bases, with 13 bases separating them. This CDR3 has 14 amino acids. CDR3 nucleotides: TGCAGCGTTGCCGGCCGGGTCGGCAAAAACATTCAGTACTTC. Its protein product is CSVAGRVGKNIQYF.

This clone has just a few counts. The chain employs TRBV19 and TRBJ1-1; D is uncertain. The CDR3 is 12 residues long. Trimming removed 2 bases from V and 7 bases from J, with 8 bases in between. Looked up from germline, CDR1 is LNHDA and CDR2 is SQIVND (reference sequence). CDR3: CASSIMAHEAFF. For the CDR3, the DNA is TGTGCCAGTAGTATAATGGCACATGAAGCTTTCTTT.

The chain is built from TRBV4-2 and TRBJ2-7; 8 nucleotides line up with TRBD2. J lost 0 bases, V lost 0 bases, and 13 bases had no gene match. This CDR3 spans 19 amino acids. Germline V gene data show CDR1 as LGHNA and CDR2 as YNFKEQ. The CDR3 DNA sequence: TGTGCCAGCAGCCAAGAGTCTGGGCAAAGCGGGGGATCCTCCTACGAGCAGTACTTC. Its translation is CASSQESGQSGGSSYEQYF.

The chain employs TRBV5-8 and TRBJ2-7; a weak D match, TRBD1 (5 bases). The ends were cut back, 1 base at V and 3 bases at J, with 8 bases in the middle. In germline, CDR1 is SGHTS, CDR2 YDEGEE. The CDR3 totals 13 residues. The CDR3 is CASSLRGYYEQYF. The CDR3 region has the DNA TGTGCCAGCAGCTTGAGGGGTTACTACGAGCAGTACTTC.

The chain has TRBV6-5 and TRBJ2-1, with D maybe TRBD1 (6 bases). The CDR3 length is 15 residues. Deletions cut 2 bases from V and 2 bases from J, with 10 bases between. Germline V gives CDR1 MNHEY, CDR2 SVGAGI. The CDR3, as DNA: TGTGCCAGCAGTTACGGACAGCGGACCTACAATGAGCAGTTCTTC. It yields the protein CASSYGQRTYNEQFF.

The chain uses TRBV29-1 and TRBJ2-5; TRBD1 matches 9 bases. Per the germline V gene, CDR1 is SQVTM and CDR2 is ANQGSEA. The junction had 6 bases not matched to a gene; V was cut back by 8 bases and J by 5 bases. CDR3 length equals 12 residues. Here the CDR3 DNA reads TGCAGCATCAACAGGGGGCTGGAGACCCAGTACTTC. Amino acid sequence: CSINRGLETQYF.